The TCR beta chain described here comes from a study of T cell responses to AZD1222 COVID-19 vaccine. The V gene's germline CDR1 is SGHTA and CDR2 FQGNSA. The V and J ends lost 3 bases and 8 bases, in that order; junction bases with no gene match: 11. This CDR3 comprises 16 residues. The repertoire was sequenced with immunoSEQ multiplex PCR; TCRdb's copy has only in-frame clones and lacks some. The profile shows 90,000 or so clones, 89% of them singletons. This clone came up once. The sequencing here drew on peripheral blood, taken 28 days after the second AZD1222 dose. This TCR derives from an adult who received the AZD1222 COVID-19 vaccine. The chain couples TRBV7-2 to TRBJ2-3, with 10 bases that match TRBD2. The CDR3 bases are TGTGCCAGCAGCTTCGACAGGACTAGCGGCTTGCCTACGCAGTATTTT. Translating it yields CASSFDRTSGLPTQYF.